A single sample is the source of the 22 T cell receptor beta chains below, sequenced in a study of cytomegalovirus exposure and HLA in healthy donors. This PCR relied on a set of 60 Vbeta primers and 13 Jbeta primers. Profiled with immunoSEQ multiplex PCR; TCRdb holds only in-frame clones, not every one. Here the sample spans 90,000 to 140,000 clones, just under 80% being singletons. Sequencing was done on a sample of PBMCs. These receptors were taken from a man aged 25 to 40 in good health and CMV-seronegative.

In this sample, this clone turned up once. This chain joins TRBV4-3 and TRBJ1-6; D perhaps matches TRBD1 (5 bases). Per the germline V gene, CDR1 is LGHNA and CDR2 is YSLEER. V lost 0 bases and J 9 bases, leaving 6 bases between the germline ends. CDR3 size: 13 residues. CDR3 DNA sequence: TGCGCCAGCAGCCAAGAAGGGGCTTCACCCCTCCACTTT. It translates to CASSQEGASPLHF.

The rearrangement joins TRBV5-4 to TRBJ2-3; tentative D call: TRBD1 (5 bases). The CDR3 totals 15 residues. Germline CDR1 reads SGHNT; CDR2 reads YYREEE (reference sequence). V lost 6 bases and J lost 4, with 18 bases in between. In DNA, the CDR3 is TGTGCCAGCAAGCCGGGCCCGCAGGGCGCAGATACGCAGTATTTT. Residues: CASKPGPQGADTQYF.

This CDR3 reads CASSLWGQGQFF. The CDR3 nucleotides are TGTGCCAGCAGTTTATGGGGTCAGGGGCAGTTCTTC. This sequence joins TRBV28 and TRBJ2-1; TRBD1 is a possible D gene (5 bases). Germline V gives CDR1 MDHEN, CDR2 SYDVKM. The CDR3 runs 12 residues. With 0 bases removed from V and 12 bases from J, the gap between germline ends came to 9 bases.

The chain couples TRBV9 to TRBJ1-3, with 7 bases lining up with TRBD1. This CDR3 spans 16 amino acids. V lost 0 bases, J lost 1 base, and 4 bases stayed unmatched. Germline V gives CDR1 SGDLS, CDR2 YYNGEE. DNA of the CDR3: TGTGCCAGCAGCGTAGCTGCCAGGGGGTCTGGAAACACCATATATTTT. This sequence encodes CASSVAARGSGNTIYF.

The chain joins TRBV6-5 to TRBJ1-4; 9 nucleotides match TRBD1. V lost 6 bases to trimming and J lost 10 bases; unmatched junction nucleotides: 12. Per the germline V gene, CDR1 is MNHEY and CDR2 is SVGAGI. This CDR3 has 15 residues. CDR3 loop: CASRRTGDFLGKLFF. CDR3 DNA: TGTGCCAGCAGGCGGACAGGGGATTTTCTTGGAAAACTGTTTTTT.

The V and J genes are TRBV5-8 and TRBJ1-2; D is uncertain. The CDR3 is 12 residues long. Per germline, CDR1 SGHTS and CDR2 YDEGEE. Trimming cost V 0 bases and J 6 bases, with 6 bases left between them. The CDR3 reads CASSLAVHGYTF. The CDR3 nucleotides are TGTGCCAGCAGCTTGGCCGTTCATGGCTACACCTTC. The full variable domain, rest sourced from reference TRBV5-8 and TRBJ1-2, is EAGVTQSPTHLIKTRGQQATLRCSPISGHTSVYWYQQALGLGLQFLLWYDEGEERNRGNFPPRFSGRQFPNYSSELNVNALELEDSALYLCASSLAVHGYTFGSGTRLTVV.

This chain joins TRBV4-3 and TRBJ2-6; D gene unclear. The CDR3 extends over 15 amino acids. The V and J ends lost 0 bases and 2 bases respectively, with 5 bases between them. The germline CDR1 and CDR2 sequences are LGHNA and YSLEER. In DNA form, the CDR3 reads TGCGCCAGCAGCCAAGAGGTAGCTGGGGCCAACGTCCTGACTTTC. Protein: CASSQEVAGANVLTF.

The chain combines TRBV9 with TRBJ2-3, with D perhaps matching TRBD2 (5 bases). The germline V gene has CDR1 SGDLS and CDR2 YYNGEE. V was shortened by 4 bases and J by 2 bases, with 11 bases between the two germline ends. The CDR3 loop spans 14 amino acids. CDR3 amino acids: CASSFTGFTDTQYF. CDR3 bases: TGTGCCAGCAGCTTTACGGGGTTCACAGATACGCAGTATTTT. Based on the CDR3 plus reference TRBV9 and TRBJ2-3, the full variable domain is DSGVTQTPKHLITATGQRVTLRCSPRSGDLSVYWYQQSLDQGLQFLIQYYNGEERAKGNILERFSAQQFPDLHSELNLSSLELGDSALYFCASSFTGFTDTQYFGPGTRLTVL.

The CDR3 protein is CAIREAPGLSSYNEQFF. In nucleotides, the CDR3 is TGTGCCATCAGGGAAGCTCCCGGACTTAGCTCCTACAATGAGCAGTTCTTC. The chain joins TRBV10-3 to TRBJ2-1, with TRBD2 as a possible D gene (5 bases). CDR3 length equals 17 residues. Germline assignment: CDR1 ENHRY and CDR2 SYGVKD. Trimming stripped 6 bases from V and 0 bases from J, with 18 bases between.

This clone has only one observation. The rearrangement uses TRBV9 and TRBJ2-2; tentatively, D is TRBD1 (5 bases). Germline CDR1 reads SGDLS; CDR2 reads YYNGEE. This CDR3 has 15 residues. V was clipped by 0 bases and J by 5 bases, with 11 bases between them. CDR3 coding DNA: TGTGCCAGCAGCGTAGAGGCCAGGGCAACCGGGGAGCTGTTTTTT. The encoded protein is CASSVEARATGELFF.

The rearrangement links TRBV19 to TRBJ1-5, with a possible D match to TRBD1 (5 bases). The CDR3 extends over 13 amino acids. Germline V lookup: CDR1 LNHDA, CDR2 SQIVND (reference sequence). Trimming took 5 bases from V and 7 from J, leaving 12 bases between them. CDR3 amino acids: CASSSVTGQPQHF. The CDR3 DNA reads TGTGCCAGTAGTTCCGTCACAGGCCAGCCCCAGCATTTT.

The chain has TRBV5-4 and TRBJ2-7, with 7 bases aligning to TRBD1. The germline gives CDR1 SGHNT, CDR2 YYREEE (reference sequence). Trimming cost V 0 bases and J 0 bases; bases outside gene matches: 0. This CDR3 contains 14 residues. The CDR3 region has the DNA TGTGCCAGCAGCTTGGGGGACAGCTCCTACGAGCAGTACTTC. This sequence encodes CASSLGDSSYEQYF.

This clone was found a few times. The chain uses TRBV6-1 and TRBJ1-1; D remains unclear. The CDR3 has 16 amino acids. CDR1 is MNHNS and CDR2 is SASEGT in the germline V gene. Trimming pared 4 bases from V and 6 bases from J, leaving 21 bases between. CDR3 bases: TGTGCCAGCAGTGGGACGGAGGGAGGCCATCCGGCTGAAGCTTTCTTT. Its translation is CASSGTEGGHPAEAFF.

The gene calls are TRBV4-1 and TRBJ2-7, with 11 bases aligning to TRBD1. Per germline, CDR1 MGHRA and CDR2 YSYEKL. The CDR3 extends over 17 amino acids. Trimming cost V 4 bases and J 6 bases; bases outside gene matches: 14. The CDR3 DNA reads TGCGCCAGCAGCCGCGGAAGAGTCGGACAGGGGGCGGGCGAGCAGTACTTC. Residues: CASSRGRVGQGAGEQYF.

V usage is TRBV10-3 and J usage is TRBJ1-1; 9 nucleotides agree with TRBD1. This CDR3 is built from 13 residues. Germline-derived CDR1 and CDR2 are ENHRY and SYGVKD. Trimming at V came to 7 bases and at J to 4 bases, leaving 4 bases not matched to a gene. CDR3 nucleotides: TGTGCCATCATAGGGACAGGGCTCACTGAAGCTTTCTTT. This sequence encodes CAIIGTGLTEAFF.

The CDR3 protein is CASSPGQGPVQQYF. DNA for the CDR3: TGTGCCAGCAGCCCTGGACAGGGCCCTGTGCAGCAGTACTTC. V usage is TRBV5-4 and J usage is TRBJ2-7, with TRBD1 identical over 8 bases. The germline gives CDR1 SGHNT, CDR2 YYREEE (reference sequence). J was trimmed by 8 bases and V by 4 bases; bases with no gene match: 11. The CDR3 has 14 residues.

The chain has TRBV6-5 and TRBJ1-2, with D perhaps matching TRBD1 (5 bases). The CDR3 spans 15 residues. Trimming left V 2 bases short and J 4 bases short, with 14 bases between. Germline loops: CDR1 MNHEY, CDR2 SVGAGI. CDR3 bases: TGTGCCAGCAGTTACGGGACTGCAAGCTCCTATGGCTACACCTTC. Translating gives CASSYGTASSYGYTF.

The rearrangement joins TRBV10-3 to TRBJ1-3; D not certain. This CDR3 region has 15 residues. The V end lost 3 bases, the J end lost 4 bases, and 13 bases lay between the germline ends. In germline, CDR1 is ENHRY, CDR2 SYGVKD. CDR3 protein: CAISDSGLGGNTIYF. Here the CDR3 DNA reads TGTGCCATCAGTGATTCGGGTCTTGGAGGAAACACCATATATTTT.

The V and J genes are TRBV9 and TRBJ2-5; D is unclear. The end of the DNA fits TRBJ2-7 better, so the J call may be wrong. This CDR3 comprises 13 residues. Germline V CDR1 and CDR2: SGDLS, YYNGEE. The CDR3 loop reads CASSGPGEAEQYF. CDR3 DNA sequence: TGTGCCAGCAGCGGGCCCGGAGAGGCCGAGCAGTACTTC.

V usage is TRBV30 and J usage is TRBJ1-4; 7 bases align to TRBD1. In germline, CDR1 is GTSNPN, CDR2 SVGIG (reference sequence). The CDR3 length is 14 residues. Trimming removed 3 bases from V and 14 bases from J; junction bases left unmatched: 15. The CDR3 DNA reads as TGTGCCTGGAGCGGGACAGCCCTAACAGGATGGCTGTTTTTT. Protein sequence: CAWSGTALTGWLFF.

This chain connects TRBV4-3 to TRBJ2-5; D is ambiguous. Germline CDR1 and CDR2: LGHNA and YSLEER. This CDR3 is built from 11 residues. V was clipped by 1 base and J by 5 bases, with 2 bases between them. The CDR3 loop reads CASSQAETQYF. DNA for the CDR3: TGCGCCAGCAGCCAAGCGGAGACCCAGTACTTC.

This CDR3 is CASRTRDRPTEAFF. CDR3 DNA sequence: TGTGCCAGCAGGACCCGGGACAGACCCACTGAAGCTTTCTTT. This chain links TRBV6-6 with TRBJ1-1, with 7 bases identical to TRBD1. V shed 6 bases, J shed 4 bases, and the junction held 8 bases outside the gene matches. Germline lookup yields CDR1 MNHNY and CDR2 SVGAGI (reference sequence). This CDR3 has 14 amino acids.